The clone carrying this TCR beta chain was seen many times. Each TCR cDNA molecule carried a unique molecular identifier. TCRdb re-derived calls from the 5' RACE reads in MiXCR, one entry per CDR3 protein. The table has 12,000 or so distinct CDR3 sequences, approximately 6.2% seen once. This specimen belongs to a study of spatial heterogeneity in lung cancer. Time point defined: sample taken at primary tumor resection. Whole RNA, which was extracted from tumor, nontumor lung tissue or frozen PBMC, was sequenced without any cell sorting. Germline CDR1 is SGHVS and CDR2 is FQNEAQ. This CDR3 contains 13 residues. Trimming left V 8 bases short and J 1 base short, with 8 bases between.

Here the sequenced sample was normal lung tissue next to the tumor, taken at surgery. V gene TRBV7-8 combines with J gene TRBJ2-2; D gene uncertain. This receptor was taken from a male donor with early-stage non-small cell lung cancer. The DNA of the CDR3 is TGTGCCAGCCGGCGTTGGAACACCGGGGAGCTGTTTTTT. Protein: CASRRWNTGELFF.